The present TCR beta chain was sequenced within a study of blood T cell repertoires in COVID-19. In the study overall: Spain, Italy and the United States supplied samples that represented acute and convalescent COVID-19.

The CDR3 sequence is 15 residues long. V shed 5 bases and J 3 bases; nucleotides not matched to a gene: 6. The germline CDR1 and CDR2 sequences are MNHEY and SVGAGI. Original processing methods: Reference gene primer amplification in the assay estimated nucleated cell counts. This table comes from immunoSEQ multiplex PCR, and its TCRdb copy is limited to in-frame clones, with some not included. That table supplies the V and J calls and clone size; D and trimming were determined from the DNA. The table shows about 270,000 clones, with over 70% occurring only once. The V and J genes are TRBV6-5 and TRBJ2-1; 8 nucleotides align to TRBD1. Sequenced sample: peripheral blood. The clonotype was recovered from a human donor in a cohort sampled during active COVID-19. The CDR3 coding sequence is TGTGCCAGCAGTAGAAACAGGGGGAACTACAATGAGCAGTTCTTC. Translated: CASSRNRGNYNEQFF.